Presented here are 10 T cell receptor beta chains from one specimen sequenced in a study of beta chain features in type 1 diabetes. Antigens of these TCRs are unknown. Study-level results: TCRB CDR3 length was moderately but significantly reduced in all four CD4+ subsets of Type 1 diabetes patients.

Isolated RNA was reverse transcribed in full, so expressed TCRB transcripts were sequenced. Profiling relied on immunoSEQ multiplex PCR, and the TCRdb table lists in-frame clones only, not all of them. The sample holds over 200,000 clones; 11% are singletons and the top ten take over 0.015%. The specimen was naive CD4+ T cells from blood. The receptors originated from a man in his thirties or forties with type 1 diabetes.

Concerning this clone: The sample holds other DNA sequences that translate to the same CDR3. The gene calls are TRBV7-3 and TRBJ1-1, with 7 bases aligning to TRBD1. Germline CDR1 is SGHTA and CDR2 is FQGTGA. Trimming took 5 bases from V and 2 from J; bases not matched to a gene: 5. CDR3 length equals 14 residues. This chain's CDR3 is CASSPGTANTEAFF. DNA for the CDR3: TGTGCCAGCAGCCCAGGGACAGCCAACACTGAAGCTTTCTTT.

In this sample, this clone turned up a few times. V and J are TRBV7-3 and TRBJ2-7; 10 positions match TRBD1. The CDR3 length is 14 residues. J lost 4 bases, V lost 5 bases, and 5 bases had no gene match. The germline V gene encodes CDR1 SGHTA and CDR2 FQGTGA. The CDR3 protein is CASSLTGGAYEQYF. CDR3 nucleotide sequence: TGTGCCAGCAGCCTGACAGGGGGCGCATACGAGCAGTACTTC. The full variable domain, its missing parts supplied by reference TRBV7-3 and TRBJ2-7, is GAGVSQTPSNKVTEKGKYVELRCDPISGHTALYWYRQSLGQGPEFLIYFQGTGAADDSGLPNDRFFAVRPEGSVSTLKIQRTERGDSAVYLCASSLTGGAYEQYFGPGTRLTVT.

The rearrangement links TRBV7-9 to TRBJ1-6, with D maybe TRBD1 (5 bases). Per germline, CDR1 SEHNR and CDR2 FQNEAQ (reference sequence). There are 17 residues in the CDR3. Trimming took off 0 bases at V and 9 bases at J, with 18 bases between the two ends. CDR3 sequence reads: CASSLAGREAGRSPLHF. The CDR3 DNA sequence: TGTGCCAGCAGCTTAGCGGGCAGGGAAGCGGGTCGTTCACCCCTCCACTTT. The variable domain in full, completed from reference TRBV7-9 and TRBJ1-6, reads DTGVSQNPRHKITKRGQNVTFRCDPISEHNRLYWYRQTLGQGPEFLTYFQNEAQLEKSRLLSDRFSAERPKGSFSTLEIQRTEQGDSAMYLCASSLAGREAGRSPLHFGNGTRLTVT.

V gene TRBV4-3 combines with J gene TRBJ2-7, with a possible D match to TRBD2 (6 bases). V lost 4 bases and J 3 bases, leaving 10 bases between the germline ends. CDR3 size: 13 residues. Germline-derived CDR1 and CDR2 are LGHNA and YSLEER. The CDR3 region is CASSPHGGYEQYF. CDR3 coding DNA: TGCGCCAGCAGCCCCCACGGGGGCTACGAGCAGTACTTC.

This clone was seen more than once but under ten times. This rearrangement joins TRBV9 to TRBJ1-2; 8 bases map to TRBD1. This CDR3 comprises 13 residues. Germline V gene lookup returns CDR1 SGDLS and CDR2 YYNGEE. V shed 4 bases and J 7 bases; nucleotides not matched to a gene: 6. CDR3 DNA sequence: TGTGCCAGCAGCCCAACAGGGGGGATTGGCTACACCTTC. Amino acid sequence: CASSPTGGIGYTF.

The V and J genes are TRBV5-6 and TRBJ2-2; 7 bases fit TRBD1. Trimming removed 5 bases from V and 6 bases from J; junction bases left unmatched: 1. Germline CDR1 is SGHDT and CDR2 is YYEEEE. The CDR3 consists of 12 residues. The CDR3 DNA is TGTGCCAGCAGTAGGGGGCCCGGGGAGCTGTTTTTT. It is translated as CASSRGPGELFF.

V usage is TRBV14 and J usage is TRBJ1-6, with 7 nucleotides matching TRBD1. The CDR3 is 15 amino acids. V lost 1 base, J lost 8 bases, and 5 bases stayed unmatched. CDR1 and CDR2 (germline): SGHDN, FVKESK. CDR3 in amino acids: CASSQVQGIYSPLHF. DNA of the CDR3: TGTGCCAGCAGCCAAGTACAGGGGATTTATTCACCCCTCCACTTT.

This clone was found a few times. The gene calls are TRBV29-1 and TRBJ2-5; 7 nucleotides match TRBD1. This CDR3 is built from 15 residues. In germline, CDR1 is SQVTM, CDR2 ANQGSEA. The V segment lost 0 bases and the J segment 2 bases; nucleotides outside the gene matches: 6. The CDR3 sequence: CSVEDRGWFQETQYF. The CDR3 DNA is TGCAGCGTTGAAGACAGGGGGTGGTTTCAAGAGACCCAGTACTTC.

The chain joins TRBV28 to TRBJ2-7, with a tentative D call TRBD1 (5 bases). The CDR3 is 16 amino acids. Deletions cut 5 bases from V and 0 bases from J, with 17 bases between. The germline gives CDR1 MDHEN, CDR2 SYDVKM. The CDR3 is CASSPTGLVSSYEQYF. The DNA for the CDR3 is TGTGCCAGCAGTCCTACAGGTCTGGTGAGCTCCTACGAGCAGTACTTC.

The genes are TRBV28 and TRBJ2-3, with 10 positions matching TRBD2. Per germline, CDR1 MDHEN and CDR2 SYDVKM. The CDR3 totals 15 residues. The junction had 8 bases not matched to a gene; V was cut back by 7 bases and J by 4 bases. The CDR3 region is CASIPGLAFPDTQYF. The CDR3 coding sequence is TGTGCCAGCATCCCGGGACTAGCGTTCCCAGATACGCAGTATTTT. The full variable domain, its missing parts supplied by reference TRBV28 and TRBJ2-3, is DVKVTQSSRYLVKRTGEKVFLECVQDMDHENMFWYRQDPGLGLRLIYFSYDVKMKEKGDIPEGYSVSREKKERFSLILESASTNQTSMYLCASIPGLAFPDTQYFGPGTRLTVL.